The T cell receptor (beta chain) described here comes from a study of blood T cell repertoires in COVID-19. As originally analysed: Amplification of reference gene primers provided the estimated nucleated cell counts. Assay: immunoSEQ multiplex PCR; the TCRdb copy retains only in-frame clones and omits some. The V and J calls and the clone size are those of that table, but D and trimming were determined from the DNA. The repertoire includes roughly 240,000 clones, more than 75% of them detected once, and around 1.6% sits in the top ten. Specimen: peripheral blood. This TCR was recovered from a woman aged 60 to 75 who had recovered from COVID-19.

CDR3 region: CASSTAGTQETQYF. The CDR3 nucleotides are TGTGCCAGCAGCACAGCGGGGACCCAAGAGACCCAGTACTTC. The chain employs TRBV7-2 and TRBJ2-5; 7 bases match TRBD2. V dropped 5 bases and J dropped 1; count of bases not matched to a gene: 4. There are 14 residues in the CDR3. Per germline, CDR1 SGHTA and CDR2 FQGNSA.